Listed here is a single T cell receptor (beta chain). The data derive from a study of identical twins. Each CDR3 protein is one row after TCRdb ran MiXCR on the 5' RACE reads. The sample lists about 280,000 distinct CDR3 sequences, about 8.3% seen once, with over 2% in the top ten. Trimming took off 7 bases at V and 4 bases at J, with 13 bases between the two ends. Germline V gene lookup returns CDR1 MNHNS and CDR2 SASEGT. The CDR3 totals 13 residues. This same sample was also part of a study on yellow fever vaccine responses in identical twins.

The sequencing sample was made of memory (CD45RO+) T cells sorted from blood. The chain uses TRBV6-1 and TRBJ1-1, with D possibly matching TRBD1 (5 bases). This clonotype originated in a young woman in good health. The CDR3 loop reads CASMGDLTTEAFF. Written as DNA, the CDR3 is TGTGCCAGCATGGGGGATCTAACCACTGAAGCTTTCTTT.